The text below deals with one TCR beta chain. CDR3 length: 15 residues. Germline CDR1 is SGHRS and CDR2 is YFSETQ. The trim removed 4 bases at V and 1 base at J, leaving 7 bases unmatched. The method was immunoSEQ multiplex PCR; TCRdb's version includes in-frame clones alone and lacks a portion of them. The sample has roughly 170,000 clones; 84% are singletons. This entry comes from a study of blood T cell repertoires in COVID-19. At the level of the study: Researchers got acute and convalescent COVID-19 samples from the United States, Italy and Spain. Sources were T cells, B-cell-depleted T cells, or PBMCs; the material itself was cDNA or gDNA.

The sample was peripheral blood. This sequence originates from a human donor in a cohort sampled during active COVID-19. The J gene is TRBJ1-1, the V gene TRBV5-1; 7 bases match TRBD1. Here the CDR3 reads CASSASGTENTEAFF. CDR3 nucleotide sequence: TGCGCCAGCAGCGCGTCCGGGACAGAGAACACTGAAGCTTTCTTT.